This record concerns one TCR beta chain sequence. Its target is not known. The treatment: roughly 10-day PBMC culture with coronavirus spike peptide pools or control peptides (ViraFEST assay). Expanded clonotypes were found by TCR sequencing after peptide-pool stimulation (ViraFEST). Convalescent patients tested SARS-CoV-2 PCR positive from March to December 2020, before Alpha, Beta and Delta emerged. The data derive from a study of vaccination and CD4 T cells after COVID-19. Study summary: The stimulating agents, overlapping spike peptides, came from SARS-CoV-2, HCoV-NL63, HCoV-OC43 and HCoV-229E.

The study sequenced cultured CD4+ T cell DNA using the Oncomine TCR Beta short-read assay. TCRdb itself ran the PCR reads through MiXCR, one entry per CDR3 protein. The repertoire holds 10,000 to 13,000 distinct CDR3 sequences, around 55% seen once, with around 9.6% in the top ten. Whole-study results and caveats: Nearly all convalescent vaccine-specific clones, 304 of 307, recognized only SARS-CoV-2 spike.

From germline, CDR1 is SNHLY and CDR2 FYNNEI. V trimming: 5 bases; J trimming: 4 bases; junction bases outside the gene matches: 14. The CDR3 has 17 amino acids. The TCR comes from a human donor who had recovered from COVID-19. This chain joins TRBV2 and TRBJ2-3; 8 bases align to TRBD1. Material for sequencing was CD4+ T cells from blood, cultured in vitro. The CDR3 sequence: CASSRMGTGYNPDTQYF. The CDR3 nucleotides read TGTGCCAGCAGTCGCATGGGGACAGGATACAATCCAGATACGCAGTATTTT.